The 27 T cell receptor beta chains below come from one sample, sequenced in a study of blood T cells in healthy people across ages. A second 7 to 11 cycle PCR used barcoded and J-beta primers. In TCRdb, the 5' RACE reads were re-called with MiXCR into one record per CDR3 protein. The sample has about 730,000 distinct CDR3 sequences; 40% to 45% are singletons. Sequencing was performed on blood. The source is a woman in her fifties or sixties in good health.

This clonotype has a handful of counts. The chain carries TRBV7-2 and TRBJ2-3; 7 nucleotides agree with TRBD1. V trimming: 7 bases; J trimming: 6 bases; junction bases outside the gene matches: 13. The CDR3 has 15 amino acids. Germline CDR1 and CDR2: SGHTA and FQGNSA. The CDR3 protein is CASTKSRGRTDTQYF. DNA of the CDR3: TGTGCCAGCACGAAGAGTAGGGGGCGAACGGATACGCAGTATTTT.

For this clonotype: An end of the junction does not agree with germline; a read error may underlie this. The chain uses TRBV20-1 and TRBJ1-6; D remains unclear. CDR3 length equals 15 residues. Germline V gene sequence: CDR1 DFQATT, CDR2 SNEGSKA (reference sequence). Written as DNA, the CDR3 is TGCAGTGCTCCCCACGGGGAGTCCTATAATTCGCCCCTCCACTTT. Translating gives CSAPHGESYNSPLHF.

V and J are TRBV9 and TRBJ1-1, with TRBD1 identical over 7 bases. This CDR3 comprises 17 residues. Trimming cost V 0 bases and J 0 bases; bases outside gene matches: 8. In germline, CDR1 is SGDLS, CDR2 YYNGEE. The CDR3 DNA sequence: TGTGCCAGCAGCGTAGCCCCCCTGGGACAGTTGAACACTGAAGCTTTCTTT. Translating it yields CASSVAPLGQLNTEAFF.

CDR3 in DNA: TGCAGTGCTGTTAAGGGACAGGGGGCGGGAGATACGCAGTATTTT. Amino acids: CSAVKGQGAGDTQYF. The chain employs TRBV20-1 and TRBJ2-3; 12 bases agree with TRBD1. From germline, CDR1 is DFQATT and CDR2 SNEGSKA (reference sequence). The trim removed 5 bases at V and 5 bases at J, leaving 8 bases unmatched. This CDR3 spans 15 amino acids.

The V gene is TRBV7-2, the J gene TRBJ2-1, with TRBD2 identical over 11 bases. CDR3 length equals 15 residues. Germline CDR1 is SGHTA and CDR2 is FQGNSA. The trim removed 6 bases at V and 10 bases at J, leaving 11 bases unmatched. The DNA of the CDR3 is TGTGCCAGCAGTTGTAGCGGGAGGGCCGAAGCGGAGCAGTTCTTC. As protein: CASSCSGRAEAEQFF.

In this sample, this clonotype turned up many times. The chain couples TRBV5-1 to TRBJ2-7; 7 nucleotides align to TRBD1. Germline V lookup: CDR1 SGHRS, CDR2 YFSETQ. The CDR3 runs 15 residues. J was trimmed by 7 bases and V by 4 bases; bases with no gene match: 14. CDR3 sequence (DNA): TGCGCCAGCAGCGGAATCGAAGAGGGGGCTGGGGAGCAGTACTTC. As protein: CASSGIEEGAGEQYF.

This rearrangement joins TRBV3-1 to TRBJ2-7, with 8 bases identical to TRBD2. V lost 4 bases to trimming and J lost 0 bases; unmatched junction nucleotides: 11. The CDR3 runs 17 residues. Germline values: CDR1 LGHDT, CDR2 YNNKEL (reference sequence). Written as DNA, the CDR3 is TGTGCCAGCAGCCCGCATACCCTTCTAGCGGGCTCCTACGAGCAGTACTTC. Its translation: CASSPHTLLAGSYEQYF.

In its sample, this clonotype was seen a few times. This chain joins TRBV3-1 and TRBJ2-2, with D possibly being TRBD2 (6 bases). The CDR3 loop spans 16 amino acids. The germline V gene has CDR1 LGHDT and CDR2 YNNKEL (reference sequence). Trimming stripped 1 base from V and 6 bases from J, with 15 bases between. The chain's CDR3 is CASSQALPGVAGELFF. In DNA, the CDR3 is TGTGCCAGCAGCCAAGCCCTTCCGGGAGTCGCCGGGGAGCTGTTTTTT. The whole variable domain, filled in from reference TRBV3-1 and TRBJ2-2, reads DTAVSQTPKYLVTQMGNDKSIKCEQNLGHDTMYWYKQDSKKFLKIMFSYNNKELIINETVPNRFSPKSPDKAHLNLHINSLELGDSAVYFCASSQALPGVAGELFFGEGSRLTVL.

The chain recombines TRBV27 with TRBJ2-5, with D perhaps TRBD2 (5 bases). The DNA end is a closer match to TRBJ2-7, so the J assignment may be wrong. The germline V gene has CDR1 MNHEY and CDR2 SMNVEV (reference sequence). The CDR3 is 15 residues long. The CDR3 sequence is CASSLSTEGKAEQYF. The DNA for the CDR3 is TGTGCCAGCAGTTTATCGACCGAGGGTAAGGCCGAGCAGTACTTC.

This clonotype was counted ten times or more. The chain links TRBV20-1 to TRBJ2-7, with TRBD2 identical over 12 bases. Germline V gene lookup returns CDR1 DFQATT and CDR2 SNEGSKA (reference sequence). CDR3 length: 15 residues. The J segment lost 3 bases and the V segment lost 7 bases, leaving 10 bases of the junction unmatched. The CDR3 loop is CSVTELAGGIYEQYF. Here the CDR3 DNA reads TGCAGTGTTACCGAACTAGCGGGGGGAATCTACGAGCAGTACTTC.

This chain links TRBV6-6 with TRBJ1-5, with a tentative D call TRBD1 (6 bases). The CDR3 contains 13 residues. From germline, CDR1 is MNHNY and CDR2 SVGAGI (reference sequence). V was trimmed by 10 bases and J by 0 bases, leaving 10 bases between them. CDR3 DNA: TGTGCCACGAGGGGGGATAGCAATCAGCCCCAGCATTTT. Encoded protein: CATRGDSNQPQHF.

V is TRBV7-9 and J is TRBJ1-4; D is unclear. Per germline, CDR1 SEHNR and CDR2 FQNEAQ (reference sequence). Trimming shortened V by 0 bases and J by 4 bases, and 6 bases separated the two germline ends. The CDR3 sequence is 14 residues long. The DNA for the CDR3 is TGTGCCAGCAGCTTAGCAGGGAATAATGAAAAACTGTTTTTT. Translation gives CASSLAGNNEKLFF. Together with reference TRBV7-9 and TRBJ1-4, the CDR3 gives the full variable domain: DTGVSQNPRHKITKRGQNVTFRCDPISEHNRLYWYRQTLGQGPEFLTYFQNEAQLEKSRLLSDRFSAERPKGSFSTLEIQRTEQGDSAMYLCASSLAGNNEKLFFGSGTQLSVL.

The chain joins TRBV5-5 to TRBJ2-7; 10 positions agree with TRBD1. The V gene end was trimmed by 0 bases and the J gene end by 2 bases; junction bases not matched to a gene: 8. The CDR3 spans 17 residues. The V gene's germline CDR1 is SGHKS and CDR2 YYEKEE (reference sequence). The CDR3 spells CASSLGQGAKITYEQYF. The CDR3 bases are TGTGCCAGCAGCTTGGGACAGGGGGCGAAGATAACCTACGAGCAGTACTTC. Filled out from reference TRBV5-5 and TRBJ2-7, the complete variable domain reads DAGVTQSPTHLIKTRGQQVTLRCSPISGHKSVSWYQQVLGQGPQFIFQYYEKEERGRGNFPDRFSARQFPNYSSELNVNALLLGDSALYLCASSLGQGAKITYEQYFGPGTRLTVT.

The chain links TRBV10-1 to TRBJ1-5, with unresolved D. V was trimmed by 0 bases and J by 6 bases, leaving 6 bases between them. The CDR3 has 13 residues. CDR1 and CDR2 (germline): WNHNN, SYGVQD (reference sequence). This CDR3 reads CASSESWAQPQHF. In nucleotides, the CDR3 is TGCGCCAGCAGTGAGTCTTGGGCTCAGCCCCAGCATTTT.

This clonotype was found a few times. The rearrangement uses TRBV11-1 and TRBJ2-7; D is perhaps TRBD2 (5 bases). The V gene's germline CDR1 is SGHAT and CDR2 FQDESV (reference sequence). The CDR3 totals 15 residues. V dropped 1 base and J dropped 0 bases, with 10 bases sitting between them. The CDR3 loop is CASSLGGKSSYEQYF. CDR3 sequence (DNA): TGTGCCAGCAGCTTAGGAGGGAAGAGCTCCTACGAGCAGTACTTC.

This chain uses TRBV24-1 with TRBJ2-3, with 10 bases that match TRBD1. CDR3 size: 17 residues. The V and J ends lost 1 base and 3 bases, in that order; junction bases with no gene match: 6. Per germline, CDR1 KGHDR and CDR2 SFDVKD. The CDR3 coding sequence is TGTGCCACCAGTGATTTAGGTTGGGGACAGGGGACAGATACGCAGTATTTT. This gives the protein CATSDLGWGQGTDTQYF.

The gene calls are TRBV24-1 and TRBJ2-1, with D hard to call. Germline loops: CDR1 KGHDR, CDR2 SFDVKD. The CDR3 has 13 residues. V dropped 8 bases and J dropped 6 bases, with 13 bases sitting between them. The CDR3 reads CATKSGQSNEQFF. In nucleotides, the CDR3 is TGTGCCACCAAGAGTGGGCAGTCCAATGAGCAGTTCTTC.

This clonotype was counted only a few times. V and J are TRBV20-1 and TRBJ2-1; 9 bases are a match to TRBD2. CDR3 length: 15 residues. The V gene end was trimmed by 3 bases and the J gene end by 8 bases; junction bases not matched to a gene: 11. Germline V gene lookup returns CDR1 DFQATT and CDR2 SNEGSKA (reference sequence). The CDR3 here is CSASGSAGGGDEQFF. In nucleotides, the CDR3 is TGCAGTGCTAGTGGCTCAGCGGGAGGTGGAGATGAGCAGTTCTTC.

This clonotype was counted between two and nine times. This chain links TRBV4-3 with TRBJ2-1; maybe TRBD2 (6 bases). There are 16 residues in the CDR3. V was shortened by 0 bases and J by 2 bases, with 11 bases between the two germline ends. Germline V gives CDR1 LGHNA, CDR2 YSLEER. Written as DNA, the CDR3 is TGCGCCAGCAGCCAAGATTGGAGGGAAACCTACAATGAGCAGTTCTTC. It specifies CASSQDWRETYNEQFF.

This clonotype has a handful of counts. The chain employs TRBV6-6 and TRBJ2-5, with 8 bases identical to TRBD2. Trimming removed 5 bases from V and 1 base from J; junction bases left unmatched: 3. The CDR3 is 14 amino acids. CDR1 MNHNY and CDR2 SVGAGI come from the germline V gene (reference sequence). The CDR3 region is CASSGRGVQETQYF. As DNA, the CDR3 is TGTGCCAGCAGTGGGCGGGGGGTCCAAGAGACCCAGTACTTC.

Only a few counts were recorded for this clonotype. The rearrangement uses TRBV7-3 and TRBJ2-3, with TRBD2 matching over 10 bases. The CDR3 consists of 16 residues. V lost 3 bases, J lost 6 bases, and 9 bases stayed unmatched. Germline V gene lookup returns CDR1 SGHTA and CDR2 FQGTGA. CDR3 sequence reads: CASSFRTGTSEDTQYF. In nucleotides, the CDR3 is TGTGCCAGCAGCTTCCGCACCGGGACTAGCGAGGATACGCAGTATTTT. Based on the CDR3 plus reference TRBV7-3 and TRBJ2-3, the full variable domain is GAGVSQTPSNKVTEKGKYVELRCDPISGHTALYWYRQSLGQGPEFLIYFQGTGAADDSGLPNDRFFAVRPEGSVSTLKIQRTERGDSAVYLCASSFRTGTSEDTQYFGPGTRLTVL.

The gene calls are TRBV7-2 and TRBJ2-5, with D unresolved. This CDR3 is built from 14 residues. CDR1 is SGHTA and CDR2 is FQGNSA in the germline V gene. V gave up 5 bases and J gave up 4 bases, with 14 bases separating them. The CDR3 region is CASSHPTWGETQYF. The DNA of the CDR3 is TGTGCCAGCAGCCATCCTACATGGGGAGAGACCCAGTACTTC.

This clonotype was detected only a few times. The chain carries TRBV6-2 or TRBV6-3 and TRBJ2-5; D perhaps matches TRBD1 (5 bases). The CDR3 has 12 amino acids. Per the germline V gene, CDR1 is MNHEY and CDR2 is SVGEGT. Trimming took off 4 bases at V and 9 bases at J, with 12 bases between the two ends. Written as DNA, the CDR3 is TGTGCCAGCAGTTCGCTACAGGCCGCCCAGTACTTC. Its translation: CASSSLQAAQYF.

About this clonotype: A read error may explain this, as a much larger clone is one base away. The J gene is TRBJ1-1, the V gene TRBV5-1; D is possibly TRBD1 (5 bases). CDR3 length: 13 amino acids. Trimming left V 4 bases short and J 4 bases short, with 11 bases between. From germline, CDR1 is SGHRS and CDR2 YFSETQ. CDR3 sequence (DNA): TGCGCCAGCAGCGGGCAGGGAAGCACTGAAGCTTTCTTT. Its protein product is CASSGQGSTEAFF.

The chain links TRBV7-6 to TRBJ2-5; D uncertain. V shed 1 base and J shed 0 bases, with 9 bases lying between them. CDR1 and CDR2 from the germline V gene are SGHVS and FNYEAQ. CDR3 length equals 15 residues. CDR3 residues: CASSLGPTYQETQYF. In DNA form, the CDR3 reads TGTGCCAGCAGCTTAGGACCCACTTACCAAGAGACCCAGTACTTC.

The chain uses TRBV29-1 and TRBJ2-5; D not certain. The V gene lost 8 bases and the J gene lost 2 bases, with 12 bases spanning the gap. The CDR3 loop spans 12 amino acids. Germline V lookup: CDR1 SQVTM, CDR2 ANQGSEA. In DNA, the CDR3 is TGCAGCTTAAGTCAGATACAAGAGACCCAGTACTTC. Translating gives CSLSQIQETQYF.

V and J are TRBV3-1 and TRBJ2-4, with D unclear. Germline V lookup: CDR1 LGHDT, CDR2 YNNKEL (reference sequence). The V end lost 1 base, the J end lost 13 bases, and 17 bases lay between the germline ends. This CDR3 has 14 residues. CDR3 DNA: TGTGCCAGCAGCCAAGGGTCCTCCTACAATGAGCAGTACTTC. Amino acids: CASSQGSSYNEQYF.